This entry concerns a single T cell receptor beta chain. Its target antigen remains unknown. Base qualities were left out, and no much larger clone turns up one base away. The data originate from a study of shared clonotypes between healthy human individuals (dated by TCRdb to 2019 to 2021). Describing the broader study: The cohort included three men and two women between 18 and 49 years of age. Different laboratories and diverse techniques were used to prepare libraries and sequence TCR repertoires, to increase sequencing depth and limit assay-specific biases. To estimate repertoire size and how much clonotype sharing occurs between individuals, the study deeply sequenced the blood TCR repertoires of five healthy adults. Between about 0.8 and 9 billion PBMCs per donor were obtained by leukapheresis. Study-level results and caveats: Sampling was limited to blood, and TCR repertoires in tissue likely differ from TCR repertoires in blood. Because the study included only a small number of donors, the genetic and exposure-history diversity represented was limited. Pairwise subsampling indicated that sequencing depth was expected to affect the degree of clonotype sharing among donors.

Donors were healthy HIV-negative adults with no recently reported acute infections or vaccinations. Only Caucasian adults living in Nashville, Tennessee, USA were represented among the donors. For unsorted samples, about 85 million PBMCs were counted and genomic DNA was extracted with the QIAamp DNA Blood Mini kit. Blood was collected by leukapheresis, and PBMCs were isolated by Ficoll-Histopaque density gradient centrifugation and then cryopreserved in liquid nitrogen vapor phase. TCR CDR3 regions were amplified from genomic DNA by multiplex PCR using the deep immunoSEQ assay. For each cell subset, the extracted genomic DNA was distributed evenly across all wells of several immunoSEQ 96-well plates, and each plate served as one replicate. For unsorted PBMC, approximately 290 ng of genomic DNA, equivalent to about 30,000 T cell genomes, went into each replicate PCR. Genomic DNA from unsorted PBMC was sequenced over ten immunoSEQ deep assay plates. Purified libraries were quantified with a Qubit 3.0 fluorometer, sized on a Bioanalyzer 2100, and re-quantified with the KAPA Library Quantification kit. Each immunoSEQ 96-well plate was sequenced on its own single-read 150-cycle Illumina NextSeq 550 flow cell. The authors processed their data as follows. Because the immunoSEQ output held only junctional sequences and lacked quality scores, the filtering could not match the filtering applied to full-length reads. Sequences were annotated with PyIR, a Python wrapper for IgBLAST v1.9, and V/J genes and CDR3 were assigned using IMGT germline references. Reads were removed for weak V/J assignments (E-value above 1e-6), missing CDR3, stop codons, out-of-frame junctions, or ambiguous translated residues. A V3J clonotype was defined by an identical inferred V gene, J gene, and CDR3 amino acid sequence. Percentage overlap between repertoires was computed as shared unique clonotypes divided by the size of the smaller repertoire. Repertoire richness was assessed with RTK rarefaction, the Chao1 estimator, and Recon v2.1 estimates of unobserved clonotypes. TCRdb re-hosts the immuneACCESS table, in-frame sequences only. Its copies lack some clones; in the studies checked, an unresolved V gene accounts for under half of them, and the cause for the rest is not known. V and J calls and clone size follow that table, whereas D and trimming were derived from the DNA. This sample has hundreds of thousands of clones in its table, and roughly 79% of those were observed once. The ten largest account for 12% of the sample.

The CDR3 goes from the cysteine to the phenylalanine over 15 residues. Only the CDR3 DNA stays, 45 bases, in frame from base 1. V is clipped by 2 bases and J by 1 base, and the sequence between their germline boundaries is 11 bases long. CDR1 and CDR2, looked up from the germline V gene, are SGHTA and FQGTGA. The specimen sequenced was PBMCs. The origin of this receptor is a middle-aged woman in good health. Some clones in this sample may be carry-over from other donors' samples. The chain uses TRBV7-3 and TRBJ2-5, with the D segment possibly TRBD1 or TRBD2, each aligning over 5 bases. The DNA sequence reads TGTGCCAGCAGCTTATCGGGGCAGAGCCAAGAGACCCAGTACTTC. It codes for CASSLSGQSQETQYF.